The 20 T cell receptor beta chains given below trace back to one sample, sequenced in a study of cytomegalovirus exposure and HLA in healthy donors. Amplification used 60 Vbeta primers and 13 Jbeta primers. The method was immunoSEQ multiplex PCR; TCRdb's version includes in-frame clones alone and lacks a portion of them. The sample consists of more than 80,000 clones, over 70% of them appearing once. Sequencing was performed on PBMCs. The origin of the receptors is a female donor in good health and CMV-seronegative.

V gene TRBV4-1 combines with J gene TRBJ1-1, with 8 bases identical to TRBD1. Germline V gene data show CDR1 as MGHRA and CDR2 as YSYEKL. The CDR3 has 16 amino acids. V dropped 3 bases and J dropped 5; count of bases not matched to a gene: 11. The CDR3 loop is CASSHPTGQGGTEAFF. The CDR3 bases are TGCGCCAGCAGCCACCCCACCGGACAGGGAGGAACTGAAGCTTTCTTT.

This clone came up a few times. The V and J genes are TRBV6-5 and TRBJ2-2; TRBD2 might be the D (6 bases). Trimming shortened V by 6 bases and J by 7 bases, and 15 bases separated the two germline ends. CDR3 length: 14 residues. Germline CDR1 is MNHEY and CDR2 is SVGAGI. The CDR3 sequence: CASSMGGVGGELFF. As DNA, the CDR3 is TGTGCCAGCAGCATGGGAGGAGTGGGCGGGGAGCTGTTTTTT.

V is TRBV25-1 and J is TRBJ1-1; D is unclear. This CDR3 has 11 residues. Deletions cut 6 bases from V and 1 base from J, with 3 bases between. In germline, CDR1 is MGHDK, CDR2 SYGVNS. CDR3 sequence (DNA): TGTGCCAGCAGCAGGAACACTGAAGCTTTCTTT. It encodes CASSRNTEAFF. Together with reference TRBV25-1 and TRBJ1-1, the CDR3 gives the full variable domain: EADIYQTPRYLVIGTGKKITLECSQTMGHDKMYWYQQDPGMELHLIHYSYGVNSTEKGDLSSESTVSRIRTEHFPLTLESARPSHTSQYLCASSRNTEAFFGQGTRLTVV.

The chain recombines TRBV5-1 with TRBJ2-7, with 7 bases that match TRBD2. The trim removed 2 bases at V and 2 bases at J, leaving 4 bases unmatched. The germline V gene has CDR1 SGHRS and CDR2 YFSETQ. There are 14 residues in the CDR3. The CDR3 loop is CASSFAGAPYEQYF. For the CDR3, the DNA is TGCGCCAGCAGCTTCGCGGGAGCTCCCTACGAGCAGTACTTC. The variable domain in full, completed from reference TRBV5-1 and TRBJ2-7, reads KAGVTQTPRYLIKTRGQQVTLSCSPISGHRSVSWYQQTPGQGLQFLFEYFSETQRNKGNFPGRFSGRQFSNSRSEMNVSTLELGDSALYLCASSFAGAPYEQYFGPGTRLTVT.

V is TRBV5-4 and J is TRBJ1-2; TRBD1 matches 10 bases. V lost 3 bases to trimming and J lost 3 bases; unmatched junction nucleotides: 17. This CDR3 has 19 amino acids. Germline V gene data show CDR1 as SGHNT and CDR2 as YYREEE (reference sequence). DNA of the CDR3: TGTGCCAGCAGCTCGCTAGCCCTCTTCCCCGGGACAGGGGACTATGGCTACACCTTC. Its protein product is CASSSLALFPGTGDYGYTF.

The rearrangement links TRBV29-1 to TRBJ2-1, with TRBD2 matching over 8 bases. CDR3 size: 12 residues. J was trimmed by 5 bases and V by 7 bases; bases with no gene match: 4. Germline V CDR1 and CDR2: SQVTM, ANQGSEA. The CDR3 sequence is CSAGSGNNEQFF. The CDR3 DNA reads TGCAGCGCTGGTAGCGGGAACAATGAGCAGTTCTTC.

The rearrangement uses TRBV28 and TRBJ1-5; 8 bases match TRBD1. The V segment lost 2 bases and the J segment 1 base; nucleotides outside the gene matches: 7. CDR1 and CDR2 from the germline V gene are MDHEN and SYDVKM. The CDR3 is 17 amino acids. The CDR3 loop reads CASSLLPGGKSNQPQHF. DNA of the CDR3: TGTGCCAGCAGTTTACTTCCAGGGGGCAAGAGCAATCAGCCCCAGCATTTT. The full variable domain, with the rest looked up from reference TRBV28 and TRBJ1-5, is DVKVTQSSRYLVKRTGEKVFLECVQDMDHENMFWYRQDPGLGLRLIYFSYDVKMKEKGDIPEGYSVSREKKERFSLILESASTNQTSMYLCASSLLPGGKSNQPQHFGDGTRLSIL.

The rearrangement links TRBV4-2 to TRBJ2-7; D possibly corresponds to TRBD2 (5 bases). This CDR3 is 16 amino acids long. V dropped 0 bases and J dropped 5 bases, with 17 bases sitting between them. Germline V lookup: CDR1 LGHNA, CDR2 YNFKEQ. This CDR3 is CASSQDIRELGDEQYF. CDR3 coding DNA: TGTGCCAGCAGCCAAGATATAAGGGAACTAGGCGACGAGCAGTACTTC.

This clone occurred a few times. The chain carries TRBV6-1 and TRBJ2-1; D unresolved. CDR1 and CDR2 (germline): MNHNS, SASEGT. The CDR3 has 18 amino acids. V was pared by 4 bases and J by 2 bases, with 21 bases between. For the CDR3, the DNA is TGTGCCAGCAGTGCTCGACTGGCGAGCTTAAACACCTACAATGAGCAGTTCTTC. Its protein is CASSARLASLNTYNEQFF.

The sample holds one count of this clone. This chain's CDR3 is CASSGGSARDQPQHF. The CDR3 coding sequence is TGTGCCAGCAGTGGGGGTTCCGCGAGGGATCAGCCCCAGCATTTT. The genes are TRBV2 and TRBJ1-5; D is undetermined. The V gene lost 4 bases and the J gene lost 5 bases, with 15 bases spanning the gap. Germline CDR1 SNHLY, CDR2 FYNNEI. This CDR3 region has 15 residues.

The chain is built from TRBV7-9 and TRBJ2-3; 9 bases are shared with TRBD2. The V gene's germline CDR1 is SEHNR and CDR2 FQNEAQ (reference sequence). V gave up 0 bases and J gave up 8 bases; unmatched junction bases: 9. This CDR3 is built from 16 residues. CDR3: CASSLAVAGESVTQYF. The CDR3 coding sequence is TGTGCCAGCAGCTTAGCCGTAGCGGGAGAGAGTGTTACGCAGTATTTT. Variable domain in full (rest from reference TRBV7-9 and TRBJ2-3): DTGVSQNPRHKITKRGQNVTFRCDPISEHNRLYWYRQTLGQGPEFLTYFQNEAQLEKSRLLSDRFSAERPKGSFSTLEIQRTEQGDSAMYLCASSLAVAGESVTQYFGPGTRLTVL.

The chain couples TRBV6-4 to TRBJ2-1, with TRBD2 matching 10 bases. The germline V gene encodes CDR1 MRHNA and CDR2 SNTAGT. V lost 5 bases to trimming and J lost 9 bases; unmatched junction nucleotides: 10. There are 15 residues in the CDR3. For the CDR3, the DNA is TGTGCCAGCAGTCCTCTAGCGGGAGAAACATCTGAGCAGTTCTTC. This codes for CASSPLAGETSEQFF.

This chain uses TRBV14 with TRBJ1-2; 9 nucleotides line up with TRBD1. V lost 2 bases to trimming and J lost 3 bases; unmatched junction nucleotides: 7. Germline V lookup: CDR1 SGHDN, CDR2 FVKESK. The CDR3 covers 16 residues. In nucleotides, the CDR3 is TGTGCCAGCAGCCAATACAGGGGGCAAAGAGACTATGGCTACACCTTC. Translated, it gives CASSQYRGQRDYGYTF.

The chain joins TRBV5-5 to TRBJ2-5; D is possibly TRBD2 (9 bases). Germline V gene data show CDR1 as SGHKS and CDR2 as YYEKEE (reference sequence). V shed 3 bases and J shed 6 bases, with 33 bases lying between them. CDR3 length equals 20 residues. In DNA, the CDR3 is TGTGCCAGCAGCTCCAGGGGGCGATCGGCGCGGGAGGGCCTTGTAAAGACCCAGTACTTC. Its translation is CASSSRGRSAREGLVKTQYF.

The chain combines TRBV4-3 with TRBJ2-1; D remains ambiguous. Trimming took 0 bases from V and 2 from J, leaving 8 bases between them. This CDR3 has 15 amino acids. The V gene's germline CDR1 is LGHNA and CDR2 YSLEER. The CDR3 loop is CASSQDLVPYNEQFF. The CDR3 DNA is TGCGCCAGCAGCCAAGATCTAGTTCCCTACAATGAGCAGTTCTTC.

The genes are TRBV6-5 and TRBJ2-5; 8 bases line up with TRBD1. The V gene's germline CDR1 is MNHEY and CDR2 SVGAGI. V dropped 5 bases and J dropped 4; count of bases not matched to a gene: 6. The CDR3 length is 14 residues. The DNA of the CDR3 is TGTGCCAGCAGTCCGACAGGGGTTGGAGAGACCCAGTACTTC. Protein: CASSPTGVGETQYF.

The chain uses TRBV19 and TRBJ1-1; D gene ambiguous. This CDR3 spans 11 amino acids. The germline CDR1 and CDR2 sequences are LNHDA and SQIVND (reference sequence). V gave up 6 bases and J gave up 4 bases, with 6 bases separating them. The CDR3 here is CASRIGTEAFF. The CDR3 DNA reads TGTGCCAGTAGAATCGGCACTGAAGCTTTCTTT.

The rearrangement joins TRBV30 to TRBJ1-5; the D gene is possibly TRBD1 (5 bases). Germline V lookup: CDR1 GTSNPN, CDR2 SVGIG (reference sequence). This CDR3 is 15 amino acids long. V lost 2 bases and J 0 bases, leaving 11 bases between the germline ends. CDR3 loop: CAWSLGGGSNQPQHF. For the CDR3, the DNA is TGTGCCTGGAGTCTCGGGGGGGGTAGCAATCAGCCCCAGCATTTT.

The genes are TRBV6-1 and TRBJ2-3; 12 bases match TRBD2. This CDR3 is built from 15 residues. V lost 5 bases, J lost 1 base, and 1 base stayed unmatched. Germline-derived CDR1 and CDR2 are MNHNS and SASEGT. CDR3 sequence (DNA): TGTGCCAGCAGTTCTAGCGGGAGGGGCACAGATACGCAGTATTTT. Amino acids: CASSSSGRGTDTQYF.

Points on this clone: The sample has other DNA sequences that encode this CDR3 too. This rearrangement joins TRBV9 to TRBJ2-2; D remains unclear. Trimming cost V 0 bases and J 8 bases, with 5 bases left between them. Looked up from germline, CDR1 is SGDLS and CDR2 is YYNGEE. The CDR3 length is 12 residues. CDR3 in amino acids: CASSVAFGELFF. The CDR3 DNA is TGTGCCAGCAGCGTAGCATTTGGGGAGCTGTTTTTT.